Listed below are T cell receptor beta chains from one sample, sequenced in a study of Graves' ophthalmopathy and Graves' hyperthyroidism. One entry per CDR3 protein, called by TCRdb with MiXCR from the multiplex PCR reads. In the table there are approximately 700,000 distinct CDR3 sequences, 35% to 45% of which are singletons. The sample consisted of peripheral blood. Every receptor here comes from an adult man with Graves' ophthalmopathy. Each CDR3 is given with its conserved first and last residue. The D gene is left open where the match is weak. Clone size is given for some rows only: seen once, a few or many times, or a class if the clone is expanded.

CDR3: CASSFSTKKETQYF
DNA: TGTGCCAGCAGCTTCTCGACAAAGAAAGAGACCCAGTACTTC
size: once
V: TRBV7-9
length: 14
D: NA
J: TRBJ2-5

CDR3: CSARDSFGTGAVYEQYF
DNA: TGCAGTGCTAGAGATAGTTTCGGGACAGGGGCAGTCTACGAGCAGTACTTC
size: few
V: TRBV20-1
length: 17
D: TRBD1
J: TRBJ2-7

CDR3: CASSYRADQPQHF
DNA: TGTGCCAGCAGCTACAGGGCTGATCAGCCCCAGCATTTT
size: many
V: TRBV7-9
length: 13
D: NA
J: TRBJ1-5

CDR3: CASSLAEQYF
DNA: TGTGCCAGCAGCTTAGCCGAGCAGTACTTC
size: many
V: TRBV5-6
length: 10
D: NA
J: TRBJ2-7

CDR3: CASSRAGASSGNTIYF
DNA: TGTGCCAGCAGCAGAGCGGGGGCTTCGAGCGGAAACACCATATATTTT
size: NA
V: TRBV7-8
length: 16
D: NA
J: TRBJ1-3

CDR3: CASSSGTGGDSNQPQHF
DNA: TGTGCCAGCAGCTCCGGGACAGGGGGCGATAGCAATCAGCCCCAGCATTTT
size: many
V: TRBV12-3/TRBV12-4
length: 17
D: TRBD1
J: TRBJ1-5

CDR3: CASSDRDTYEQYF
DNA: TGCGCCAGCAGTGATAGGGATACCTACGAGCAGTACTTC
size: NA
V: TRBV10-2
length: 13
D: NA
J: TRBJ2-7

CDR3: CASSLAQGTQYF
DNA: TGTGCCAGCAGCTTGGCTCAGGGGACCCAGTACTTC
size: many
V: TRBV5-8
length: 12
D: NA
J: TRBJ2-5

CDR3: CASSSPLTGVYNEQFF
DNA: TGTGCCAGCAGCTCCCCCTTGACAGGGGTGTACAATGAGCAGTTCTTC
size: NA
V: TRBV7-9
length: 16
D: TRBD1
J: TRBJ2-1

CDR3: CASSLVPPGHEQYF
DNA: TGTGCCAGCAGCTTAGTACCCCCAGGCCACGAGCAGTACTTC
size: many
V: TRBV7-9
length: 14
D: NA
J: TRBJ2-7

CDR3: CAIRPRQGTGANVLTF
DNA: TGTGCCATCAGGCCAAGACAGGGGACTGGGGCCAACGTCCTGACTTTC
size: NA
V: TRBV10-3
length: 16
D: TRBD1
J: TRBJ2-6

CDR3: CASSAGTGGGNSPLHF
DNA: TGTGCCAGCAGTGCCGGGACAGGCGGAGGTAATTCACCCCTCCACTTT
size: NA
V: TRBV11-2
length: 16
D: TRBD1
J: TRBJ1-6

CDR3: CASSFEGVGTIYF
DNA: TGTGCCAGCAGCTTCGAGGGGGTAGGCACCATATATTTT
size: few
V: TRBV11-2
length: 13
D: NA
J: TRBJ1-3

CDR3: CASSGQQLGEKLFF
DNA: TGCGCCAGCTCGGGACAGCAGCTGGGTGAAAAACTGTTTTTT
size: few
V: TRBV5-1
length: 14
D: TRBD1
J: TRBJ1-4

CDR3: CASSSHPGRPTLYGYTF
DNA: TGTGCCAGCAGCTCCCATCCAGGACGGCCGACACTCTATGGCTACACCTTC
size: NA
V: TRBV7-1
length: 17
D: NA
J: TRBJ1-2

CDR3: CASSYYPDRGETYYEQYF
DNA: TGTGCCAGCAGTTATTACCCGGACAGGGGGGAAACGTACTACGAGCAGTACTTC
size: NA
V: TRBV10-3
length: 18
D: TRBD1
J: TRBJ2-7

CDR3: CASSEVRTKQETQYF
DNA: TGTGCCAGCAGTGAAGTCAGGACAAAACAAGAGACCCAGTACTTC
size: few
V: TRBV6-6
length: 15
D: NA
J: TRBJ2-5

CDR3: CASSVGVSGPYEQYF
DNA: TGTGCCAGCAGCGTAGGTGTTAGCGGACCCTACGAGCAGTACTTC
size: NA
V: TRBV9
length: 15
D: NA
J: TRBJ2-7

CDR3: CASLSSTGELFF
DNA: TGTGCCAGCTTGAGCTCCACCGGGGAGCTGTTTTTT
size: NA
V: TRBV6-5
length: 12
D: NA
J: TRBJ2-2

CDR3: CASQKNTEAFF
DNA: TGTGCCAGTCAGAAGAACACTGAAGCTTTCTTT
size: NA
V: TRBV11-2
length: 11
D: NA
J: TRBJ1-1

CDR3: CASSGLAGPDTQYF
DNA: TGTGCCAGCAGTGGACTAGCGGGACCCGATACGCAGTATTTT
size: few
V: TRBV12-3/TRBV12-4
length: 14
D: TRBD2
J: TRBJ2-3

CDR3: CASSTSRTGGAYEQYF
DNA: TGTGCCAGTAGTACATCCCGGACAGGGGGCGCCTACGAGCAGTACTTC
size: many
V: TRBV19
length: 16
D: TRBD1
J: TRBJ2-7

CDR3: CASSQAGYLAGYEQYF
DNA: TGTGCCAGCAGCCAAGCCGGATACTTAGCGGGCTACGAGCAGTACTTC
size: many
V: TRBV14
length: 16
D: TRBD2
J: TRBJ2-7

CDR3: CADGPLGAEAFF
DNA: TGTGCGGATGGGCCGCTGGGGGCTGAAGCTTTCTTT
size: NA
V: TRBV30
length: 12
D: NA
J: TRBJ1-1

CDR3: CASSLEGITYEQYF
DNA: TGTGCCAGCAGCTTGGAGGGAATTACCTACGAGCAGTACTTC
size: few
V: TRBV5-6
length: 14
D: NA
J: TRBJ2-7

CDR3: CVSSSGGGYETQYF
DNA: TGTGTCAGCAGCTCGGGCGGGGGCTATGAGACCCAGTACTTC
size: NA
V: TRBV7-9
length: 14
D: NA
J: TRBJ2-5

CDR3: CASSLWDQHPEAFF
DNA: TGTGCCAGCAGCTTGTGGGACCAACACCCTGAAGCTTTCTTT
size: many
V: TRBV13
length: 14
D: NA
J: TRBJ1-1

CDR3: CASSLFGVQYF
DNA: TGTGCCAGCAGTTTATTCGGAGTTCAGTACTTC
size: NA
V: TRBV27
length: 11
D: NA
J: TRBJ2-5